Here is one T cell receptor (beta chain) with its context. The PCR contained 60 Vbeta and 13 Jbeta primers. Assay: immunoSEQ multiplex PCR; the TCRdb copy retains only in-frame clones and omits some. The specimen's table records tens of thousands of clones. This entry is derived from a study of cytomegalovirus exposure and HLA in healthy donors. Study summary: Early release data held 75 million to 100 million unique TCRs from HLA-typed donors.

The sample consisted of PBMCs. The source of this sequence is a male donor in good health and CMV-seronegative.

Here the CDR3 reads CASSSLGGREETQYF. DNA of the CDR3: TGTGCCAGCAGCTCCCTCGGGGGGCGGGAGGAGACCCAGTACTTC. The V call is TRBV7-9, the J call TRBJ2-5, with D perhaps TRBD2 (7 bases). The CDR3 loop spans 15 amino acids. The V end lost 4 bases, the J end lost 5 bases, and 17 bases lay between the germline ends. From germline, CDR1 is SEHNR and CDR2 FQNEAQ (reference sequence).